This entry concerns a single T cell receptor beta chain. Its antigen is currently unknown. This specimen belongs to a study of metastatic and nonmetastatic thyroid tumors. This CDR3 is 15 amino acids long. CDR1 GTSNPN and CDR2 SVGIG come from the germline V gene (reference sequence). V lost 1 base to trimming and J lost 7 bases; unmatched junction nucleotides: 10. Patients were all untreated before their thyroid surgery. Study observations and caveats: Significantly greater TCR beta diversity was reportedly found in malignant thyroid tumors than in benign nodules (in blood and tumor).

TCRdb reprocessed the PCR reads using MiXCR. Of some 20,000 clones in the sample, approximately 40% are singletons; the top ten hold 29%. The receptor was derived from a female donor with papillary thyroid cancer or a benign thyroid nodule (not recorded which). Some clones in this sample may be carry-over from other donors' samples. The sample comprised tumor tissue. V gene TRBV30 combines with J gene TRBJ1-5, with 7 bases matching TRBD1. CDR3 in DNA: TGTGCCTGGAGTGCCCAACAGGGGACTGGGCAGCCCCAGCATTTT. Amino acids: CAWSAQQGTGQPQHF. Looking up the rest from reference TRBV30 and TRBJ1-5 gives the full variable domain: SQTIHQWPATLVQPVGSPLSLECTVEGTSNPNLYWYRQAAGRGLQLLFYSVGIGQISSEVPQNLSASRPQDRQFILSSKKLLLSDSGFYLCAWSAQQGTGQPQHFGDGTRLSIL.